The following is a T cell receptor beta chain sequence with its context. Its antigen is currently not known. No qualities accompany the bases; no much larger clone lies one base away. The cohort consisted of 650 to 850 healthy bone marrow donors. All cohort members were sampled while nominally healthy, although unrecorded immune exposures were likely present. The donor was CMV seropositive and was included in the group of approximately 310 seropositive cohort members. Each donor provided a peripheral blood sample, and peripheral blood mononuclear cells were used for TCR beta sequencing. The Qiagen DNeasy Blood Extraction Kit was used to extract genomic DNA from the blood cell samples. These data come from a study of cytomegalovirus exposure and HLA in healthy donors (dated by TCRdb to the late 2010s). About the investigation overall: According to an earlier analysis of 587 of the donors, some 180 million T cells yielded 100 million or so unique TCR beta sequences and 250 to 350 Gb of sequence data. About 280 gigabases of sequencing data and 75 million to 85 million unique TCR sequences made up an early release that covered 500 to 700 HLA-typed donors. Of the 300 to 500 genotyped donors, over 80% were placed in the genetic ancestry cluster associated with self-reported Caucasian donors. The study aimed to test whether cataloging public T cell receptors could reveal signatures of past pathogen exposure. The study profiled the T cell repertoires of fewer than 850 subjects by immunosequencing and related them to cytomegalovirus serostatus. Along with the approximately 700-subject first cohort, a separate validation cohort of roughly 110 different subjects was used. To predict cytomegalovirus infection status, the study combined high-throughput TCR immunosequencing, statistical association of individual TCRs with disease status, and machine learning. A later analysis re-analyzed previously published TCR beta repertoires from hundreds of donors and added high-resolution HLA genotyping to study TCR occurrence patterns. Rather than drawing on any new phenotypic data, the later analysis identified candidate immune exposures from TCR beta sequences and the way those sequences occurred across donors. To decide whether each TCR beta V gene segment behaved as functional or pseudogenic, an earlier analysis of some 540 of the donors relied on high-throughput TCR beta sequencing. Alongside the repertoire data, information on donor age, sex, ethnicity and CMV serostatus was compiled. A later genetic analysis used genome-wide SNP genotypes for about three fifths of the 666 donors, treating that subset as a discovery cohort. Every discovery cohort repertoire had been produced on one sequencing platform. Both class I and class II loci were covered by HLA typing, at four-digit resolution. The number of donors typed differed by locus, with 629-630 for A, B, C, DRB1 and DQB1, roughly 520 for DQA1, 606 for DPA1, and under 490 for DPB1. Four or five DR-DQ haplotypes were handled as single units for association and clustering because linkage in the cohort was strong. Across some 400 genotyped donors of the cohort, an average of roughly 250,000 unique TCR beta nucleotide sequences per donor were sequenced, and roughly 20% of those sequences were non-productive.

Library generation was performed with the immunoSEQ multiplex PCR assay. For the multiplex PCR, a mixture combining 60 forward primers for TCR Vbeta segments and 13 reverse primers for TCR Jbeta segments was used. The CDR3 region of rearranged TCR beta genes was amplified from genomic DNA by a multiplex PCR assay. The amplified TCR beta libraries were sequenced on the Illumina HiSeq System as 87-base-pair reads. The authors processed their data as follows. Across the 500 to 700 repertoires, a later analysis counted roughly 77 million unique TCR beta chains, 9.5 million to 13 million of which were shared by at least two donors. To remove PCR and sequencing errors, raw reads were error-corrected and collapsed into unique sequences using a nearest-neighbor algorithm that merged closely related sequences. Alignment of CDR3 sequences to IMGT reference sequences was used to assign V, D and J gene segments. For a sequence to be retained, a match of at least six nucleotides was required to both a V gene segment and a J gene segment. Rearrangements were called productive when the CDR3 lacked stop codons and stayed in frame with V and J; all others were non-productive. CDR3 was defined by IMGT convention, running from the second conserved V-encoded cysteine to the conserved J-encoded phenylalanine. Sequences without an unambiguous match to a single V gene segment were excluded from the earlier analysis of 587 of the donors. An earlier analysis of approximately 590 of the donors classified V segments as functional when productive rearrangements were above 56.7% and as segregating when the standard deviation between donors was above 5%. To diagnose cytomegalovirus status from the catalog of TCR beta chain sequences, a statistical classification framework was built. In a later analysis, V and J genes were assigned by comparing TCR nucleotide sequences against IMGT/GENE-DB human TR gene sequences. Using the TCRdist pipeline, a later analysis assigned CDR3 sequences along with most-parsimonious VDJ recombination scenarios. A later analysis defined each TCR beta chain by its CDR3 amino acid sequence plus V-gene family, and excluded reads lacking a unique V-gene family. To address suspected cross-contamination and a sequencing artifact, a later analysis removed approximately 590 highly shared, low-generation-probability nucleotide sequences. In a later analysis, a clonal expansion index for each public chain was calculated from normalized within-repertoire ranks of inferred template counts. A later analysis computed generation probabilities with a VDJ recombination model fitted to out-of-frame rearrangements, and checked the results against IGoR. In a later analysis, TCR-TCR, TCR-HLA and TCR-CMV co-occurrence was scored with hypergeometric tests, and a repertoire-size bias correction was applied to TCR pairs. In a later analysis, false discovery rates were estimated by permuting HLA or CMV assignments 20 times. A later analysis grouped co-occurring TCRs with DBSCAN, adding TCRdist sequence similarity when clustering within HLA-allele-positive subsets. Repertoires with fewer than 30,000 or more than 120,000 public chains were left out of co-occurrence clustering, as were a few repertoires with anomalous nucleotide sharing. The source is immuneACCESS, and TCRdb retained only in-frame sequences with V and J called. Part of the clones is not carried over; for the studies checked, unresolved V genes explain less than half of this, and the remainder is unexplained. Clonal size and the V and J genes are those of that table, whereas D and trimming came from the DNA. The table for this sample lists 80,000 to 130,000 clones; 65% to 80% of them were counted only once. Together, the top ten hold 4% of the sample.

Study-wide conclusions, independent of this receptor: A total of fewer than 200 TCR beta chains were listed by the study as associated with cytomegalovirus. Compared with the roughly 710-donor mean, donors in an Asian-associated ancestry cluster had fewer N-insertions in productive TCRs, according to a later genetic analysis. It was suggested by the authors that the approach could potentially be generalized to other disease states and immunological phenotypes. Because some donors lacked HLA typing at each locus, the association tests relied only on the typed subset. An association between a missense DCLRE1C variant and V-gene and J-gene trimming of TCR beta chains was found in a later genetic analysis and replicated in an independent cohort. A later analysis found that HLA-associated TCR beta chains were more clonally expanded and had lower generation probabilities than equally common non-associated chains. An earlier analysis of 587 of the donors showed that most TCR beta V segments appeared in productive rearrangements either about 87% or about 30% of the time, which broadly matched IMGT annotations. Across donors, most TCR sequences were observed very rarely, whereas some public TCRs were present in many individuals. The classifier was reported to diagnose cytomegalovirus status with high specificity and sensitivity in both the original cohort and the validation cohort. Strong co-occurrence of HLA alleles, especially DR and DQ, made assigning TCR associations to individual alleles difficult. A further reported finding was that TCR beta sequences accurately predicted the HLA-A and HLA-B alleles for most subjects in the first cohort. CMV serostatus was the only immune exposure information available for the cohort. In a later analysis, TCR association rates were found to vary across HLA loci, with the most associated TCRs seen for DRB1 alleles and the fewest for HLA-C alleles. A few of the identified cytomegalovirus-associated TCR beta chains were confirmed in vitro to be specific for cytomegalovirus antigens. A later analysis found that most CMV-associated TCR beta chains appeared HLA-restricted, with HLA associations seemingly driven largely by CMV exposure. The earlier analysis of a few hundred of the donors excluded 15 to 20 rarely observed V segments, including chromosome 9 orphons, because counts were too low. Presence/absence analyses assumed roughly uniform sequencing depth across donors, an assumption that may not hold. At a false discovery rate of 0.05, a later analysis linked some 17,000 TCR beta sequences to specific HLA alleles. Several of the top co-occurrence clusters appeared to be linked to parvovirus B19, influenza, CMV and Epstein-Barr virus, according to a later analysis. Only TCR beta chains were sequenced in this cohort, and the absence of alpha or paired-chain data limited detectable features. A cluster of highly shared sequence variants was judged likely to be a technical artifact of the sequencing pipeline. Linkage disequilibrium might explain the correlated functional status among segregating V segments, but an unknown experimental factor could not be ruled out.

The TCR comes from a woman between 45 and 60 years old in good health and CMV-seropositive. Specimen: PBMCs.

For the CDR3, the sequence is CASSPTGNQETQYF. Here is the DNA: TGTGCCAGCTCACCTACAGGAAACCAAGAGACCCAGTACTTC. The rearranged chain carries TRBV18 and TRBJ2-5, with TRBD1 perhaps the D gene, on 5 matching bases. V and J lose 3 bases and 0 bases, and a span of 8 bases separates them. The germline V gene supplies CDR1 KGHSH and CDR2 LQKENI. The CDR3 starts with the cysteine, ends with the phenylalanine, and has 14 residues. The retained sequence is limited to the CDR3, 42 bases, with the frame set at the first base.